One sample yielded the 22 T cell receptor beta chains listed below, sequenced in a study of control samples from healthy donors and cancer patients. Here immunoSEQ multiplex PCR was the method, and the copy in TCRdb shows in-frame clones only, minus some. Among tens of thousands of clones, 65% to 85% were seen once, and the ten largest hold around 40%. Input material: PBMCs. These receptors were taken from a man aged 65 to 85 with lung cancer.

The chain couples TRBV4-3 to TRBJ2-7; TRBD2 matches 8 bases. There are 16 residues in the CDR3. The V and J ends lost 4 bases and 3 bases, in that order; junction bases with no gene match: 11. Germline V gives CDR1 LGHNA, CDR2 YSLEER. CDR3 coding DNA: TGCGCCAGCAGCCGGGGAGCGGGGGATGCCAGCTACGAGCAGTACTTC. It is translated as CASSRGAGDASYEQYF.

This clone was detected a few times. This chain links TRBV9 with TRBJ1-2; the D gene is possibly TRBD1 (6 bases). Germline V CDR1 and CDR2: SGDLS, YYNGEE. The CDR3 is made up of 15 amino acids. Trimming took 3 bases from V and 0 from J, leaving 12 bases between them. DNA of the CDR3: TGTGCCAGCAGCGCCTCTGGACAGTCTAACTATGGCTACACCTTC. Amino acid sequence: CASSASGQSNYGYTF.

This sequence joins TRBV10-2 and TRBJ1-4; D not resolved. The germline V and J ends were trimmed by 0 bases and 7 bases, with 18 bases remaining between them. Germline V gene sequence: CDR1 WSHSY, CDR2 SAAADI. The length of the CDR3 is 17 residues. In DNA, the CDR3 is TGCGCCAGCAGTGAGTCTCGTGGGCAGGTTGATATTGAAAAACTGTTTTTT. Protein product: CASSESRGQVDIEKLFF.

The chain employs TRBV4-1 and TRBJ2-3; 7 nucleotides match TRBD2. The length of the CDR3 is 13 residues. Germline CDR1 and CDR2: MGHRA and YSYEKL. J lost 9 bases, V lost 0 bases, and 3 bases had no gene match. The CDR3 DNA follows: TGCGCCAGCAGCCAAGAGGGAGGGGTAACGCAGTATTTT. Amino acid sequence: CASSQEGGVTQYF.

The table lists this clone with a count of one. The V call is TRBV6-5, the J call TRBJ2-2, with D possibly being TRBD1 or TRBD2 (5 bases each). Between the trimmed V and J ends, which lost 6 bases and 2 bases, there was a span of 7 bases. Germline V gene sequence: CDR1 MNHEY, CDR2 SVGAGI. This CDR3 has 13 amino acids. For the CDR3, the DNA is TGTGCCAGCAGGAGGGGAAACACCGGGGAGCTGTTTTTT. Protein sequence: CASRRGNTGELFF.

The J gene is TRBJ2-1, the V gene TRBV14, with D uncertain. The CDR3 runs 13 residues. V was clipped by 2 bases and J by 9 bases, with 11 bases between them. CDR1 and CDR2 from the germline V gene are SGHDN and FVKESK. CDR3 nucleotide sequence: TGTGCCAGCAGCCAACAGCTTGGTGGTGAGCAGTTCTTC. Translation gives CASSQQLGGEQFF.

This clone was recorded only once. The rearrangement uses TRBV3-1 (or the pseudogene TRBV3-2) and TRBJ1-1; possible D gene TRBD1, 6 bases. Per germline, CDR1 LGHDT and CDR2 YNNKEL (reference sequence). The CDR3 has 14 residues. V lost 4 bases, J lost 7 bases, and 16 bases lay in between. CDR3 bases: TGTGCCAGCAGCCCGGGACATTTATACGGTGAAGCTTTCTTT. This encodes CASSPGHLYGEAFF.

V and J are TRBV29-1 and TRBJ2-7; D unresolved. Germline V CDR1 and CDR2: SQVTM, ANQGSEA. Trimming pared 6 bases from V and 2 bases from J, leaving 8 bases between. The CDR3 spans 11 residues. The CDR3 sequence: CSVRVAYEQYF. DNA of the CDR3: TGCAGCGTCCGAGTGGCCTACGAGCAGTACTTC.

This clone has only one observation. The chain couples TRBV9 to TRBJ1-2; 9 positions agree with TRBD1. Germline trimming cut 0 bases from V and 8 bases from J; bases unmatched to any gene: 8. The CDR3 spans 15 residues. Germline V CDR1 and CDR2: SGDLS, YYNGEE. The CDR3 region has the DNA TGTGCCAGCAGCGTAGAACAGGGGGCGTCCAGAGGCTACACCTTC. Translated: CASSVEQGASRGYTF.

The rearrangement uses TRBV7-9 and TRBJ1-3, with D unresolved. The V gene's germline CDR1 is SEHNR and CDR2 FQNEAQ (reference sequence). The V end was cut by 2 bases, the J end by 0 bases, with 8 bases between. This CDR3 is built from 15 residues. The CDR3 protein is CASSLLLSSGNTIYF. As DNA, the CDR3 is TGTGCCAGCAGCTTATTACTGAGCTCTGGAAACACCATATATTTT.

The chain carries TRBV6-5 and TRBJ1-1; D not resolved. The V gene lost 6 bases and the J gene lost 5 bases, with 10 bases spanning the gap. Germline-derived CDR1 and CDR2 are MNHEY and SVGAGI. The CDR3 consists of 12 residues. The CDR3 loop is CASSRKRTEAFF. CDR3 bases: TGTGCCAGCAGCCGAAAAAGAACTGAAGCTTTCTTT.

V gene TRBV28 combines with J gene TRBJ1-2; no reliable D call. There are 17 residues in the CDR3. The ends were cut back, 6 bases at V and 8 bases at J, with 28 bases in the middle. Per the germline V gene, CDR1 is MDHEN and CDR2 is SYDVKM. In DNA form, the CDR3 reads TGTGCCAGCAGGCAGGACCTTTCAACCTCCCTCACGATCGGCTACACCTTC. Protein: CASRQDLSTSLTIGYTF.

The chain couples TRBV7-2 to TRBJ1-2; possible D gene TRBD1, 6 bases. The CDR3 has 17 residues. Germline V gene sequence: CDR1 SGHTA, CDR2 FQGNSA. Trimming stripped 5 bases from V and 2 bases from J, with 21 bases between. Written as DNA, the CDR3 is TGTGCCAGCAGCCCCCCGATAGCGACAGGTCCCAACTATGGCTACACCTTC. Translated, it gives CASSPPIATGPNYGYTF.

The chain has TRBV3-1 (or the pseudogene TRBV3-2) and TRBJ1-4; D might be TRBD1 (5 bases). The germline V gene encodes CDR1 LGHDT and CDR2 YNNKEL (reference sequence). CDR3 length: 15 residues. V was clipped by 0 bases and J by 8 bases, with 13 bases between them. CDR3 loop: CASSQDGTNLEKLFF. CDR3 nucleotide sequence: TGTGCCAGCAGCCAAGATGGGACTAACCTGGAAAAACTGTTTTTT.

This chain uses TRBV18 with TRBJ1-2; 8 bases map to TRBD1. The CDR3 is 13 amino acids. Trimming took 3 bases from V and 4 from J; bases not matched to a gene: 1. CDR1 KGHSH and CDR2 LQKENI come from the germline V gene. The CDR3 sequence is CASSPGTGYGYTF. The CDR3 nucleotides are TGTGCCAGCTCACCCGGGACAGGCTATGGCTACACCTTC.

This sequence joins TRBV11-2 and TRBJ2-4; possible D gene TRBD2, 6 bases. V lost 1 base and J lost 5, with 15 bases in between. In germline, CDR1 is SGHAT, CDR2 FQNNGV. The length of the CDR3 is 16 residues. DNA for the CDR3: TGTGCCAGCAGCTTAGGCCCGGGGACTGCAGAAAACATTCAGTACTTC. Its protein product is CASSLGPGTAENIQYF. Full variable domain (remainder filled in from reference TRBV11-2 and TRBJ2-4): EAGVAQSPRYKIIEKRQSVAFWCNPISGHATLYWYQQILGQGPKLLIQFQNNGVVDDSQLPKDRFSAERLKGVDSTLKIQPAKLEDSAVYLCASSLGPGTAENIQYFGAGTRLSVL.

This sequence joins TRBV19 and TRBJ2-6, with TRBD1 matching 7 bases. Trimming cost V 2 bases and J 1 base; bases outside gene matches: 8. Germline assignment: CDR1 LNHDA and CDR2 SQIVND (reference sequence). This CDR3 is built from 18 residues. The CDR3 coding sequence is TGTGCCAGTAGTATATTACAGGGGATTGATTCTGGGGCCAACGTCCTGACTTTC. Protein product: CASSILQGIDSGANVLTF.

The rearrangement uses TRBV28 and TRBJ1-2; perhaps TRBD1 as D (5 bases). The germline CDR1 and CDR2 sequences are MDHEN and SYDVKM. The CDR3 runs to 12 residues. V was clipped by 6 bases and J by 4 bases, with 9 bases between them. The CDR3 nucleotides read TGTGCCAGCAGGGGGCAGTTCTATGGCTACACCTTC. The encoded protein is CASRGQFYGYTF.

This clone has just one count. The chain employs TRBV11-3 and TRBJ2-3; the match to TRBD2 covers 13 bases. The J segment lost 3 bases and the V segment lost 6 bases, leaving 9 bases of the junction unmatched. CDR1 SGHNT and CDR2 YENEEA come from the germline V gene. The CDR3 spans 17 residues. CDR3 loop: CASSPRLAGGRTDTQYF. In DNA form, the CDR3 reads TGTGCCAGCAGTCCCCGACTAGCGGGGGGTAGGACAGATACGCAGTATTTT.

The V and J genes are TRBV19 and TRBJ1-6; D is ambiguous. Germline V CDR1 and CDR2: LNHDA, SQIVND (reference sequence). The V gene lost 7 bases and the J gene lost 5 bases, with 12 bases spanning the gap. This CDR3 spans 14 amino acids. CDR3 in amino acids: CASKGGVHNSPLHF. The CDR3 nucleotides are TGTGCCAGTAAGGGTGGGGTCCATAATTCACCCCTCCACTTT. The variable domain in full, with the rest retrieved from reference TRBV19 and TRBJ1-6, is DGGITQSPKYLFRKEGQNVTLSCEQNLNHDAMYWYRQDPGQGLRLIYYSQIVNDFQKGDIAEGYSVSREKKESFPLTVTSAQKNPTAFYLCASKGGVHNSPLHFGNGTRLTVT.

This chain links TRBV29-1 with TRBJ2-1; either TRBD1 or TRBD2 may fit D (5 bases each). Germline-derived CDR1 and CDR2 are SQVTM and ANQGSEA. CDR3 size: 14 residues. Trimming removed 3 bases at V and 7 bases at J, with 16 bases between. The CDR3 sequence: CSVEVWGFWNEQFF. Written as DNA, the CDR3 is TGCAGCGTTGAGGTCTGGGGGTTTTGGAATGAGCAGTTCTTC.

The gene calls are TRBV5-6 and TRBJ2-3; the match to TRBD1 covers 9 bases. Trimming removed 4 bases from V and 4 bases from J; junction bases left unmatched: 7. Germline CDR1 is SGHDT and CDR2 is YYEEEE. This CDR3 spans 15 amino acids. CDR3 residues: CASSPGTGTPDTQYF. CDR3 nucleotides: TGTGCCAGCAGCCCCGGGACAGGGACCCCAGATACGCAGTATTTT.